The 5 T cell receptor beta chains below come from one sample, sequenced in a study of cytomegalovirus exposure and HLA in healthy donors. PCR was performed using 60 Vbeta and 13 Jbeta primers. Clones were sequenced by immunoSEQ multiplex PCR, and TCRdb holds only the in-frame ones, with some missing. The sample lists 140,000 to 150,000 clones, roughly 80% occurring once. Sequenced: PBMCs. These receptors all come from a woman under 40 in good health and CMV-seronegative.

The J gene is TRBJ1-2, the V gene TRBV27, with D perhaps TRBD1 (5 bases). The ends were cut back, 5 bases at V and 3 bases at J, with 19 bases in the middle. This CDR3 is 16 amino acids long. Per the germline V gene, CDR1 is MNHEY and CDR2 is SMNVEV (reference sequence). The CDR3 bases are TGTGCCAGCAGTCCCGCCGGAGGGGTATGGGACTATGGCTACACCTTC. Residues: CASSPAGGVWDYGYTF.

In the case of this clone: Other DNA sequences of this sample code for an identical CDR3. J is TRBJ1-1 and V is TRBV7-2; D gene ambiguous. Trimming cost V 4 bases and J 1 base, with 16 bases left between them. This CDR3 contains 16 residues. CDR1 SGHTA and CDR2 FQGNSA come from the germline V gene. For the CDR3, the DNA is TGTGCCAGCAGCTCCCGCCCATCGGAGCCGAACACTGAAGCTTTCTTT. This gives the protein CASSSRPSEPNTEAFF.

This chain joins TRBV18 and TRBJ2-1; 7 bases agree with TRBD1. J was trimmed by 9 bases and V by 3 bases; bases with no gene match: 8. CDR1 and CDR2 (germline): KGHSH, LQKENI. The CDR3 extends over 14 amino acids. The CDR3 DNA reads as TGTGCCAGCTCACCGCTACAGGGGACGGGTGAGCAGTTCTTC. Amino acid sequence: CASSPLQGTGEQFF.

The chain links TRBV7-9 to TRBJ2-7; perhaps TRBD1 as D (5 bases). This CDR3 spans 13 amino acids. Trimming removed 5 bases from V and 5 bases from J, with 13 bases in between. Germline CDR1 SEHNR, CDR2 FQNEAQ (reference sequence). CDR3 sequence (DNA): TGTGCCAGCAGCCCCGAAGGGGTCGACGAGCAGTACTTC. This encodes CASSPEGVDEQYF.

The chain couples TRBV7-6 to TRBJ2-3; 10 bases are a match to TRBD1. In germline, CDR1 is SGHVS, CDR2 FNYEAQ. CDR3 size: 15 residues. The trim removed 3 bases at V and 4 bases at J, leaving 4 bases unmatched. DNA for the CDR3: TGTGCCAGCAGCTTGAGTGGGACAGGGGCAGATACGCAGTATTTT. Amino acids: CASSLSGTGADTQYF.